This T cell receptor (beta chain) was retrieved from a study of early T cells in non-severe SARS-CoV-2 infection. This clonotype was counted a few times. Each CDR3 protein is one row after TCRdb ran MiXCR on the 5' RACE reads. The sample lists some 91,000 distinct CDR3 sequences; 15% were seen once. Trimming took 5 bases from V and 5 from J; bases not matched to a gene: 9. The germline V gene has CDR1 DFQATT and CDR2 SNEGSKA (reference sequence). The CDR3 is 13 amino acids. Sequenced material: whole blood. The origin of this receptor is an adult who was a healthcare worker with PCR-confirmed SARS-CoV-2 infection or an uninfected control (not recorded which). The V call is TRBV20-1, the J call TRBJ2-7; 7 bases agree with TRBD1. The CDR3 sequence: CSAVDREYHEQYF. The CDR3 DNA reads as TGCAGTGCTGTCGACAGGGAATACCACGAGCAGTACTTC.